This TCR beta chain was found in a study of regulatory T cells in long-lasting Graves disease. Turning to the study itself: Persistent cases were those of Graves' disease that involved over 5 years of antithyroid drugs with positive TSH receptor antibodies.

Points from the study as a whole: Gene preferences differed: TRBV28, TRBJ1-2, TRBJ2-5 in persistent cases.

In regard to this clonotype: Its antigen is as yet unknown.

Time point defined: persistent/refractory GD, antithyroid drugs over 5 years with positive TRAb. Following extraction of RNA from PBMCs, that RNA was used to make the TCR library. From each patient, 8 to 10 milliliters of peripheral blood was drawn and collected into an EDTA anticoagulant tube. CDR1 MNHEY and CDR2 SVGEGT come from the germline V gene. The CDR3 runs 15 residues. V lost 0 bases to trimming and J lost 8 bases; unmatched junction nucleotides: 6. HTBI primers from iRepertoire and Arm-PCR of CDR3 regions yielded the TCR beta libraries. TCRdb re-analysed the multiplex PCR reads in MiXCR, keeping a single row per CDR3 protein. The sample comprises 700,000 or so distinct CDR3 sequences, roughly 30% of which are singletons, and about 42% rests with the top ten.

The chain is built from TRBV6-2 or TRBV6-3 and TRBJ2-2; the match to TRBD2 covers 7 bases. Source: peripheral blood mononuclear cells (PBMCs), taken when the disease was refractory, from a patient treated with antithyroid drugs. The receptor was derived from a female donor with Graves disease. CDR3 loop: CASSYSRDYVGELFF. CDR3 DNA: TGTGCCAGCAGTTACTCCCGGGACTACGTTGGGGAGCTGTTTTTT.